The 30 T cell receptor beta chains given below trace back to one sample, sequenced in a study of shared clonotypes between healthy human individuals. CD45RO-negative, CCR7-selected cells formed the naive CD8 fraction, which excluded terminally differentiated effector memory CD45RA+ cells. Data came from immunoSEQ multiplex PCR; TCRdb stores just in-frame clones and leaves some out. The data hold around 2,100,000 clones, with around 96% observed a single time. Sequencing was done on a sample of naive CD8+ T cells sorted from blood. Every receptor here comes from a young man in good health.

The chain recombines TRBV4-3 with TRBJ2-7; D tentatively reads TRBD1 or TRBD2 (5 bases each). Germline V gene lookup returns CDR1 LGHNA and CDR2 YSLEER. Trimming took off 0 bases at V and 4 bases at J, with 16 bases between the two ends. This CDR3 has 16 amino acids. CDR3 coding DNA: TGCGCCAGCAGCCAAGAGACGGGACCGAACTTGTACGAGCAGTACTTC. It codes for CASSQETGPNLYEQYF.

The J gene is TRBJ2-7, the V gene TRBV6-5; D unresolved. Per the germline V gene, CDR1 is MNHEY and CDR2 is SVGAGI. Trimming shortened V by 2 bases and J by 2 bases, and 13 bases separated the two germline ends. The CDR3 extends over 15 amino acids. CDR3 in amino acids: CASSYGPAIPYEQYF. The CDR3, as DNA: TGTGCCAGCAGTTACGGGCCTGCCATTCCCTACGAGCAGTACTTC.

CDR3 sequence (DNA): TGTGCCAGCTCACCTGGACTAGCGGGCGTCCTTTACAATGAGCAGTTCTTC. It is translated as CASSPGLAGVLYNEQFF. The chain employs TRBV18 and TRBJ2-1; 11 nucleotides agree with TRBD2. This CDR3 has 17 residues. The germline gives CDR1 KGHSH, CDR2 LQKENI. V shed 3 bases and J 4 bases; nucleotides not matched to a gene: 8.

The chain links TRBV9 to TRBJ2-7; D gene ambiguous. The CDR3 contains 15 residues. The germline CDR1 and CDR2 sequences are SGDLS and YYNGEE. The V end was cut by 4 bases, the J end by 3 bases, with 17 bases between. The DNA for the CDR3 is TGTGCCAGCAGCCCCCAGGACGACCCGTTCTACGAGCAGTACTTC. It is translated as CASSPQDDPFYEQYF.

The chain recombines TRBV2 with TRBJ2-1, with 7 bases aligning to TRBD2. The CDR3 extends over 15 amino acids. Trimming cost V 6 bases and J 0 bases; bases outside gene matches: 5. Germline V gene lookup returns CDR1 SNHLY and CDR2 FYNNEI. This CDR3 reads CASSRAGSSYNEQFF. As DNA, the CDR3 is TGTGCCAGCAGCAGAGCGGGGAGCTCCTACAATGAGCAGTTCTTC.

This clone was recorded only once. J is TRBJ2-3 and V is TRBV27; 13 nucleotides align to TRBD2. Looked up from germline, CDR1 is MNHEY and CDR2 is SMNVEV (reference sequence). This CDR3 has 16 amino acids. The trim removed 5 bases at V and 0 bases at J, leaving 2 bases unmatched. In DNA form, the CDR3 reads TGTGCCAGCAGTCGACTAGCGGGGGGCAGCACAGATACGCAGTATTTT. Translating gives CASSRLAGGSTDTQYF.

This clone was detected only once. This chain joins TRBV30 and TRBJ1-5; D remains unclear. The V end was cut by 2 bases, the J end by 4 bases, with 6 bases between. CDR1 GTSNPN and CDR2 SVGIG come from the germline V gene (reference sequence). The CDR3 consists of 12 residues. CDR3 DNA: TGTGCCTGGAGTACCCTAAATCAGCCCCAGCATTTT. Its translation: CAWSTLNQPQHF.

The chain carries TRBV7-2 and TRBJ2-1; the D is unclear. Trimming cost V 7 bases and J 5 bases, with 15 bases left between them. Germline loops: CDR1 SGHTA, CDR2 FQGNSA. CDR3 length: 14 amino acids. The chain's CDR3 is CASTSWAWNNEQFF. CDR3 in DNA: TGTGCCAGCACCTCGTGGGCCTGGAACAATGAGCAGTTCTTC.

V gene TRBV6-1 combines with J gene TRBJ2-1; TRBD2 matches 9 bases. Germline lookup yields CDR1 MNHNS and CDR2 SASEGT. J lost 4 bases, V lost 6 bases, and 4 bases had no gene match. The CDR3 has 14 residues. The CDR3: CASRGLAGYNEQFF. Written as DNA, the CDR3 is TGTGCCAGCAGGGGACTAGCAGGATACAATGAGCAGTTCTTC.

This clone came up once. The J gene is TRBJ2-1, the V gene TRBV4-3; possibly TRBD2 for D (6 bases). The V gene lost 2 bases and the J gene lost 2 bases, with 13 bases spanning the gap. Germline CDR1 is LGHNA and CDR2 is YSLEER. The length of the CDR3 is 16 residues. CDR3 amino acids: CASSQFPSATYNEQFF. The CDR3 DNA is TGCGCCAGCAGCCAATTCCCTAGCGCCACCTACAATGAGCAGTTCTTC.

This clone was recorded only once. The chain couples TRBV7-9 to TRBJ2-7; D possibly corresponds to TRBD1 (6 bases). Germline V gives CDR1 SEHNR, CDR2 FQNEAQ (reference sequence). The CDR3 runs to 12 residues. Trimming left V 5 bases short and J 4 bases short, with 9 bases between. CDR3 sequence: CASSGGQYEQYF. DNA for the CDR3: TGTGCCAGCAGCGGCGGACAGTACGAGCAGTACTTC.

CDR3: CASSPTGTGNQPQHF. The CDR3 DNA reads as TGTGCCAGCAGCCCGACCGGGACAGGGAATCAGCCCCAGCATTTT. The chain recombines TRBV7-9 with TRBJ1-5; 9 bases map to TRBD1. Looked up from germline, CDR1 is SEHNR and CDR2 is FQNEAQ (reference sequence). The trim removed 5 bases at V and 4 bases at J, leaving 6 bases unmatched. The CDR3 loop spans 15 amino acids.

V is TRBV13 and J is TRBJ2-1, with D uncertain. This CDR3 spans 13 amino acids. Trimming stripped 1 base from V and 7 bases from J, with 8 bases between. Germline assignment: CDR1 PRHDT and CDR2 FYEKMQ (reference sequence). The CDR3: CASSLASWNEQFF. CDR3 nucleotide sequence: TGTGCCAGCAGCTTAGCTTCCTGGAATGAGCAGTTCTTC.

The rearrangement links TRBV14 to TRBJ1-1; possibly TRBD1 for D (5 bases). The V gene lost 2 bases and the J gene lost 0 bases, with 16 bases spanning the gap. The CDR3 is made up of 17 amino acids. Germline V gene sequence: CDR1 SGHDN, CDR2 FVKESK. CDR3 sequence (DNA): TGTGCCAGCAGCCAATGGCGGGACCAACAGTTGAACACTGAAGCTTTCTTT. This encodes CASSQWRDQQLNTEAFF.

The V and J genes are TRBV27 and TRBJ2-1; 7 bases line up with TRBD2. CDR1 and CDR2 (germline): MNHEY, SMNVEV (reference sequence). V shed 10 bases and J 5 bases; nucleotides not matched to a gene: 8. This CDR3 is built from 13 residues. The CDR3 DNA reads as TGTGCCATCCGTAGCGGGCCAAACAATGAGCAGTTCTTC. It encodes CAIRSGPNNEQFF.

Comment on this clone: Other DNA variants within this sample encode the same CDR3. CDR3 amino acids: CASSYTGDSPLHF. Written as DNA, the CDR3 is TGTGCCAGCAGTTATACAGGGGATTCACCCCTCCACTTT. The V and J genes are TRBV6-5 and TRBJ1-6, with 7 bases identical to TRBD1. Trimming removed 3 bases from V and 8 bases from J; junction bases left unmatched: 1. This CDR3 spans 13 amino acids. CDR1 and CDR2 from the germline V gene are MNHEY and SVGAGI.

This rearrangement joins TRBV27 to TRBJ2-5, with D perhaps TRBD2 (6 bases). With 1 base removed from V and 5 bases from J, the gap between germline ends came to 14 bases. The CDR3 sequence is 15 residues long. The germline V gene has CDR1 MNHEY and CDR2 SMNVEV (reference sequence). This CDR3 is CASSLFRGSGETQYF. In DNA form, the CDR3 reads TGTGCCAGCAGTTTATTTCGGGGGAGTGGGGAGACCCAGTACTTC.

The chain joins TRBV5-4 to TRBJ1-5; D possibly corresponds to TRBD1 (5 bases). The V and J ends lost 9 bases and 5 bases respectively, with 15 bases between them. The germline gives CDR1 SGHNT, CDR2 YYREEE (reference sequence). This CDR3 has 13 amino acids. CDR3 amino acids: CATSPGTDQPQHF. CDR3 coding DNA: TGTGCCACCTCGCCAGGGACTGATCAGCCCCAGCATTTT.

V is TRBV6-5 and J is TRBJ1-2; 8 bases line up with TRBD1. Germline CDR1 and CDR2: MNHEY and SVGAGI. The CDR3 runs 13 residues. After removal of 5 bases from V and 6 bases from J, the junction contained 5 bases not matched to a gene. CDR3 DNA sequence: TGTGCCAGCAGTCCGACAGGGGCGGATGGCTACACCTTC. Its protein product is CASSPTGADGYTF.

V usage is TRBV4-1 and J usage is TRBJ1-3, with D hard to call. This CDR3 is built from 18 residues. Trimming shortened V by 1 base and J by 0 bases, and 16 bases separated the two germline ends. Per germline, CDR1 MGHRA and CDR2 YSYEKL. This CDR3 reads CASSQVEGLSFSGNTIYF. CDR3 coding DNA: TGCGCCAGCAGCCAAGTAGAAGGACTCTCGTTCTCTGGAAACACCATATATTTT.

This chain uses TRBV27 with TRBJ1-5, with 8 bases aligning to TRBD1. V gave up 6 bases and J gave up 6 bases; unmatched junction bases: 7. CDR3 size: 14 residues. CDR1 is MNHEY and CDR2 is SMNVEV in the germline V gene (reference sequence). In DNA form, the CDR3 reads TGTGCCAGCAGACTACAGGGGGATTCTCAGCCCCAGCATTTT. It codes for CASRLQGDSQPQHF.

The chain carries TRBV27 and TRBJ1-6, with unresolved D. This CDR3 contains 14 residues. V was trimmed by 2 bases and J by 10 bases, leaving 12 bases between them. Germline loops: CDR1 MNHEY, CDR2 SMNVEV (reference sequence). The CDR3 spells CASSLSWSGSPLHF. The CDR3 coding sequence is TGTGCCAGCAGTTTAAGTTGGTCCGGATCACCCCTCCACTTT.

The V and J genes are TRBV30 and TRBJ2-1, with 10 positions matching TRBD2. Germline CDR1 is GTSNPN and CDR2 is SVGIG (reference sequence). V lost 0 bases to trimming and J lost 15 bases; unmatched junction nucleotides: 8. This CDR3 region has 13 residues. CDR3: CAWSVQSGGAPFF. The CDR3 region has the DNA TGTGCCTGGAGTGTACAGAGCGGGGGGGCCCCGTTCTTC.

Worth noting for this clone: The same CDR3 can be traced to other DNA sequences in this sample. This chain connects TRBV6-6 to TRBJ2-1; D unclear. Looked up from germline, CDR1 is MNHNY and CDR2 is SVGAGI (reference sequence). The CDR3 totals 13 residues. With 0 bases removed from V and 7 bases from J, the gap between germline ends came to 7 bases. The chain's CDR3 is CASSYSNLNEQFF. Here the CDR3 DNA reads TGTGCCAGCAGTTACTCGAACTTAAATGAGCAGTTCTTC.

The chain employs TRBV7-8 and TRBJ2-1, with 7 bases lining up with TRBD1. The CDR3 runs to 15 residues. The germline CDR1 and CDR2 sequences are SGHVS and FQNEAQ. J lost 4 bases, V lost 5 bases, and 8 bases had no gene match. CDR3 DNA sequence: TGTGCCAGCAGCAACACAGGGGTTAGATACAATGAGCAGTTCTTC. It specifies CASSNTGVRYNEQFF.

With respect to this clone: Other nucleotide sequences from this sample produce the same CDR3. The CDR3 DNA reads as TGCGCCAGCAGCTTGGCCCCGGGTTATACTGAAGCTTTCTTT. It encodes CASSLAPGYTEAFF. This chain uses TRBV5-1 with TRBJ1-1; D uncertain. Per the germline V gene, CDR1 is SGHRS and CDR2 is YFSETQ. V lost 0 bases and J lost 5, with 11 bases in between. The CDR3 has 14 amino acids.

Regarding this clone: The sample holds other DNA sequences that translate to the same CDR3. The rearrangement links TRBV5-5 to TRBJ2-7; a weak D match, TRBD1 (5 bases). Trimming removed 4 bases from V and 0 bases from J, with 8 bases in between. The CDR3 is 13 residues long. CDR1 is SGHKS and CDR2 is YYEKEE in the germline V gene (reference sequence). CDR3 nucleotide sequence: TGTGCCAGCAGCCCGGACATCTCCTACGAGCAGTACTTC. Amino acids: CASSPDISYEQYF.

The gene calls are TRBV11-2 and TRBJ2-1; the D is unclear. The germline V gene encodes CDR1 SGHAT and CDR2 FQNNGV. This CDR3 has 14 residues. The V end lost 0 bases, the J end lost 4 bases, and 7 bases lay between the germline ends. The CDR3 here is CASSLDLQYNEQFF. In nucleotides, the CDR3 is TGTGCCAGCAGCTTAGATCTACAGTACAATGAGCAGTTCTTC.

V usage is TRBV9 and J usage is TRBJ2-7; D might be TRBD1 or TRBD2, each matching 5 bases. The CDR3 extends over 15 amino acids. V was pared by 1 base and J by 1 base, with 12 bases between. In germline, CDR1 is SGDLS, CDR2 YYNGEE. The CDR3 reads CASSVSPGASYEQYF. In DNA, the CDR3 is TGTGCCAGCAGCGTATCTCCCGGGGCATCCTACGAGCAGTACTTC.

The chain carries TRBV13 and TRBJ2-1, with TRBD1 matching 9 bases. The trim removed 1 base at V and 2 bases at J, leaving 3 bases unmatched. The germline CDR1 and CDR2 sequences are PRHDT and FYEKMQ (reference sequence). The CDR3 length is 16 residues. CDR3 sequence: CASSLDRTGAYNEQFF. The CDR3 DNA is TGTGCCAGCAGCTTAGACCGGACAGGGGCCTACAATGAGCAGTTCTTC.